This T cell receptor beta chain was documented in a study of T cell changes during pregnancy in multiple sclerosis (dated by TCRdb to the late 2010s). Study-wide context: The study looked at changes in the T cell repertoire across pregnancy in women with multiple sclerosis.

On this clone itself: Its antigen remains undetermined. One base away there is no much larger clone; base qualities are not given.

The method behind the library was the immunoSEQ multiplex PCR assay. TCRdb carries this immuneACCESS record with in-frame sequences only. Its versions omit some clonotypes, under half of them owing to an unresolved V gene in the studies checked, with the rest unexplained. This sample lists 20,000 to 25,000 clones; around 81% were detected once. The ten largest clones capture 15% to 18% of the sample. The CDR3 numbers 15 residues from cysteine through phenylalanine. Solely the CDR3 DNA is kept, with 45 bases framed from the first base. V drops 6 bases and J drops 6 bases, leaving 18 bases in between. The germline V gene gives CDR1 as SGHVS and CDR2 as FNYEAQ.

Recombination joined TRBV7-6 with TRBJ1-5; the D segment cannot be called with confidence. The clonotype was recovered from a female donor in good health, enrolled as a control in a pregnancy study. The material sequenced was CD8+ T cells from peripheral blood mononuclear cells, taken in the first trimester of pregnancy. The CDR3: CASSQLLGLAQPQHF. The nucleotide sequence is TGTGCCAGCAGTCAACTACTCGGATTGGCTCAGCCCCAGCATTTT.